This T cell receptor (beta chain) was found in a study of blood T cell repertoires in COVID-19. Looking at the study overall: T cells, B-cell-depleted T cells, or PBMCs supplied cDNA or gDNA.

Using immunoSEQ multiplex PCR, the repertoire was profiled, and TCRdb retains in-frame clones only, with some absent. The data hold over 45,000 clones, with approximately 82% observed a single time. From germline, CDR1 is SGHVS and CDR2 FQNEAQ. The length of the CDR3 is 19 residues. The ends lost 6 bases at V and 5 bases at J; junction bases unmatched: 18. The sample consisted of peripheral blood. This TCR came from a woman older than 75 with acute or convalescent COVID-19. The V call is TRBV7-8, the J call TRBJ2-3, with 12 bases lining up with TRBD1. This CDR3 is CASRTGTGGALSLGDTQYF. CDR3 nucleotide sequence: TGTGCCAGCAGAACCGGGACAGGGGGCGCGCTATCGTTGGGAGATACGCAGTATTTT.